The 19 T cell receptor beta chains reported below all come from one sample, sequenced in a study of tumor T cells in aggressive B-cell lymphoma. The method was immunoSEQ multiplex PCR; TCRdb's version includes in-frame clones alone and lacks a portion of them. The profile covers approximately 6,600 clones, with roughly 90% appearing a single time and less than 4% taken by the ten largest. Sample: tumor tissue. Source of these receptors: an adult with diffuse large B cell lymphoma. Some clones in this sample may be carry-over from other donors' samples.

The chain couples TRBV9 to TRBJ1-4; 7 bases align to TRBD1. The V segment lost 4 bases and the J segment 5 bases; nucleotides outside the gene matches: 8. Germline CDR1 is SGDLS and CDR2 is YYNGEE. The CDR3 consists of 15 residues. This CDR3 is CASSPAGTENEKLFF. For the CDR3, the DNA is TGTGCCAGCAGCCCGGCCGGGACAGAAAATGAAAAACTGTTTTTT.

The chain employs TRBV7-9 and TRBJ2-3; 10 bases map to TRBD2. After removal of 3 bases from V and 2 bases from J, the junction contained 8 bases not matched to a gene. Germline-derived CDR1 and CDR2 are SEHNR and FQNEAQ (reference sequence). This CDR3 spans 17 amino acids. CDR3 sequence (DNA): TGTGCCAGCAGCTTTGGGCTAGCGGGGGTAATCACAGATACGCAGTATTTT. As protein: CASSFGLAGVITDTQYF.

The chain couples TRBV7-3 to TRBJ2-1; TRBD2 might be the D (6 bases). The V and J ends lost 5 bases and 13 bases respectively, with 12 bases between them. Germline values: CDR1 SGHTA, CDR2 FQGTGA. The CDR3 has 11 amino acids. The CDR3 protein is CASSGSGEQFF. In DNA form, the CDR3 reads TGTGCCAGCAGCGGATCGGGGGAACAGTTCTTC.

The chain couples TRBV10-3 to TRBJ2-2, with 8 bases that match TRBD2. The CDR3 has 17 residues. V lost 6 bases, J lost 0 bases, and 9 bases stayed unmatched. CDR1 and CDR2 from the germline V gene are ENHRY and SYGVKD. The DNA of the CDR3 is TGTGCCATCAGGGAAGGCCTAGCGGGCCCGAACACCGGGGAGCTGTTTTTT. Amino acids: CAIREGLAGPNTGELFF.

The V and J genes are TRBV19 and TRBJ2-2; 8 bases are a match to TRBD2. V lost 7 bases and J lost 4; bases outside the gene matches: 2. Germline CDR1 and CDR2: LNHDA and SQIVND (reference sequence). The CDR3 contains 13 residues. This CDR3 reads CASTRGGTGELFF. The CDR3 DNA reads as TGTGCCAGTACCCGGGGGGGCACCGGGGAGCTGTTTTTT.

The gene calls are TRBV9 and TRBJ2-5, with D maybe TRBD1 (6 bases). Germline V lookup: CDR1 SGDLS, CDR2 YYNGEE. This CDR3 has 16 amino acids. V was cut by 4 bases and J by 1 base, with 17 bases left in between. As DNA, the CDR3 is TGTGCCAGCAGCCCACGACAGGACAGCCGCCAAGAGACCCAGTACTTC. Amino acids: CASSPRQDSRQETQYF. The full variable domain, completed using reference TRBV9 and TRBJ2-5, is DSGVTQTPKHLITATGQRVTLRCSPRSGDLSVYWYQQSLDQGLQFLIQYYNGEERAKGNILERFSAQQFPDLHSELNLSSLELGDSALYFCASSPRQDSRQETQYFGPGTRLLVL.

V usage is TRBV4-2 and J usage is TRBJ2-1, with 10 nucleotides matching TRBD2. The junction had 7 bases not matched to a gene; V was cut back by 1 base and J by 10 bases. CDR1 and CDR2 from the germline V gene are LGHNA and YNFKEQ. The length of the CDR3 is 15 residues. The CDR3 reads CASSQAGLASGEQFF. DNA for the CDR3: TGTGCCAGCAGCCAAGCGGGACTAGCGAGCGGCGAGCAGTTCTTC.

The chain couples TRBV4-1 to TRBJ2-7; D ambiguous. Germline V gene sequence: CDR1 MGHRA, CDR2 YSYEKL. The CDR3 is 14 residues long. V was pared by 1 base and J by 2 bases, with 9 bases between. The CDR3 DNA follows: TGCGCCAGCAGCCAAGGGCAGGTGCCCTACGAGCAGTACTTC. This encodes CASSQGQVPYEQYF.

The chain recombines TRBV7-2 with TRBJ2-7; TRBD2 aligns across 13 bases. The CDR3 has 16 residues. Germline lookup yields CDR1 SGHTA and CDR2 FQGNSA. Trimming took 1 base from V and 0 from J; bases not matched to a gene: 0. DNA for the CDR3: TGTGCCAGCAGCTTAGGGACTAGCGGGAGCTCCTACGAGCAGTACTTC. Translating gives CASSLGTSGSSYEQYF.

This sequence joins TRBV9 and TRBJ1-2; TRBD1 aligns across 7 bases. The CDR3 consists of 16 residues. V was clipped by 3 bases and J by 4 bases; unmatched bases: 12. Germline V lookup: CDR1 SGDLS, CDR2 YYNGEE. CDR3 sequence reads: CASSATNRGMTYGYTF. In DNA, the CDR3 is TGTGCCAGCAGCGCAACCAACAGGGGAATGACCTATGGCTACACCTTC.

The chain joins TRBV7-9 to TRBJ2-7, with 11 bases lining up with TRBD1. The CDR3 consists of 15 residues. With V trimmed by 3 bases and J by 3 bases, 4 bases remained unmatched. The germline V gene encodes CDR1 SEHNR and CDR2 FQNEAQ (reference sequence). Here the CDR3 reads CASSFPDRGLYEQYF. The CDR3 DNA reads TGTGCCAGCAGCTTCCCGGACAGGGGGCTCTACGAGCAGTACTTC.

V is TRBV27 and J is TRBJ1-1; D is uncertain. Between the trimmed V and J ends, which lost 6 bases and 2 bases, there was a span of 4 bases. The CDR3 covers 11 residues. Per the germline V gene, CDR1 is MNHEY and CDR2 is SMNVEV (reference sequence). The CDR3 DNA is TGTGCCAGCAGACTAAACACTGAAGCTTTCTTT. Its protein product is CASRLNTEAFF.

The chain carries TRBV5-4 and TRBJ1-2, with 9 bases matching TRBD1. Germline loops: CDR1 SGHNT, CDR2 YYREEE (reference sequence). V dropped 5 bases and J dropped 3; count of bases not matched to a gene: 14. The CDR3 sequence is 17 residues long. The CDR3 DNA is TGTGCCAGCAGACCTGGGGGTGGGACAGGGACCTACTATGGCTACACCTTC. Its protein product is CASRPGGGTGTYYGYTF. Using reference TRBV5-4 and TRBJ1-2 for the parts outside the CDR3, the full variable domain is ETGVTQSPTHLIKTRGQQVTLRCSSQSGHNTVSWYQQALGQGPQFIFQYYREEENGRGNFPPRFSGLQFPNYSSELNVNALELDDSALYLCASRPGGGTGTYYGYTFGSGTRLTVV.

Regarding this clone: Its ends do not fully match the called genes, so a read error is possible. V gene TRBV7-7 combines with J gene TRBJ2-1; D is undetermined. Germline V lookup: CDR1 SSHAT, CDR2 FNYEAQ (reference sequence). The CDR3 is 13 residues long. The CDR3: CASSLYGDNEQFF. CDR3 coding DNA: TGTGCTAGCAGCTTATACGGAGACAATGAGCAGTTCTTC.

The CDR3 region is CASSPPTGNYNEQFF. In DNA, the CDR3 is TGTGCCAGCTCACCACCGACAGGGAATTACAATGAGCAGTTCTTC. This chain connects TRBV18 to TRBJ2-1, with 7 nucleotides matching TRBD1. The CDR3 length is 15 residues. Looked up from germline, CDR1 is KGHSH and CDR2 is LQKENI. J gave up 4 bases and V 0 bases, and 3 bases lay outside the gene matches.

This chain links TRBV29-1 with TRBJ2-3, with unresolved D. The ends were cut back, 4 bases at V and 6 bases at J, with 8 bases in the middle. Germline loops: CDR1 SQVTM, CDR2 ANQGSEA. This CDR3 comprises 11 residues. The CDR3 nucleotides are TGCAGCGTTGGTGACTTCGATACGCAGTATTTT. It translates to CSVGDFDTQYF.

On this clone itself: One end of the junction varies from germline; a read error may be responsible. This sequence joins TRBV7-2 and TRBJ2-3, with unresolved D. The length of the CDR3 is 13 residues. The germline V gene has CDR1 SGHTA and CDR2 FQGNSA. CDR3 residues: CASSLGPGDTQYF. CDR3 coding DNA: TGTGCCAGCAGTTTAGGTCCCGGTGATACGCAGTATTTT. Based on the CDR3 plus reference TRBV7-2 and TRBJ2-3, the full variable domain is GAGVSQSPSNKVTEKGKDVELRCDPISGHTALYWYRQSLGQGLEFLIYFQGNSAPDKSGLPSDRFSAERTGGSVSTLTIQRTQQEDSAVYLCASSLGPGDTQYFGPGTRLTVL.

This CDR3 reads CASSLGQGLTDTQYF. CDR3 DNA: TGTGCCAGCAGCTTGGGACAGGGGCTCACAGATACGCAGTATTTT. The chain carries TRBV7-6 and TRBJ2-3; 10 bases are a match to TRBD1. The CDR3 covers 15 residues. V dropped 3 bases and J dropped 2; count of bases not matched to a gene: 2. CDR1 is SGHVS and CDR2 is FNYEAQ in the germline V gene.

The chain combines TRBV30 with TRBJ1-1; D is perhaps TRBD1 (5 bases). V was trimmed by 0 bases and J by 1 base, leaving 12 bases between them. Germline CDR1 and CDR2: GTSNPN and SVGIG (reference sequence). The CDR3 runs 15 residues. The CDR3 spells CAWSVLGGENTEAFF. The CDR3 DNA reads TGTGCCTGGAGTGTACTCGGGGGGGAGAACACTGAAGCTTTCTTT.